A single sample gave rise to the 9 T cell receptor beta chains below, sequenced in a study of cytomegalovirus exposure and HLA in healthy donors. The PCR used 60 Vbeta and 13 Jbeta primers. TCRdb's copy holds only in-frame clones and misses some; the assay was immunoSEQ multiplex PCR. In the table there are about 37,000 clones, around 70% of which are singletons. The sample comprised PBMCs. The source of these receptors is a young man in good health and CMV-seronegative.

This clone is medium-sized by share. V and J are TRBV9 and TRBJ1-4, with 7 bases lining up with TRBD1. With 2 bases clipped from V and 5 bases from J, the junction kept 6 bases outside the gene matches. Germline lookup yields CDR1 SGDLS and CDR2 YYNGEE. This CDR3 is 15 amino acids long. Here the CDR3 DNA reads TGTGCCAGCAGCGTTTCGGGGACAGAAAATGAAAAACTGTTTTTT. This codes for CASSVSGTENEKLFF.

This clone appeared a single time. V is TRBV28 and J is TRBJ2-4; TRBD1 matches 10 bases. CDR3 length: 18 residues. Germline V gives CDR1 MDHEN, CDR2 SYDVKM. The J segment lost 7 bases and the V segment lost 5 bases, leaving 17 bases of the junction unmatched. This chain's CDR3 is CASSTQMDRGRVTNIQYF. The CDR3 DNA reads TGTGCCAGCAGTACCCAGATGGACAGGGGGAGGGTTACGAACATTCAGTACTTC.

The chain has TRBV19 and TRBJ1-6; TRBD1 matches 7 bases. Trimming removed 3 bases from V and 5 bases from J; junction bases left unmatched: 4. Germline CDR1 LNHDA, CDR2 SQIVND (reference sequence). This CDR3 region has 15 residues. CDR3 nucleotide sequence: TGTGCCAGTAGTATTATTGACAGGGATAATTCACCCCTCCACTTT. This encodes CASSIIDRDNSPLHF.

In this sample, this clone turned up a few times. The V and J genes are TRBV11-2 and TRBJ2-1, with D maybe TRBD2 (6 bases). V lost 5 bases to trimming and J lost 11 bases, with 19 bases between them. The CDR3 covers 14 residues. Germline CDR1 and CDR2: SGHAT and FQNNGV. This chain's CDR3 is CASSLRLVDPQQFF. The CDR3 DNA reads TGTGCCAGCAGCCTACGACTAGTGGATCCGCAGCAGTTCTTC.

V gene TRBV28 combines with J gene TRBJ2-7; 13 bases align to TRBD2. The CDR3 loop spans 15 amino acids. Trimming at V came to 9 bases and at J to 0 bases, leaving 5 bases not matched to a gene. Per germline, CDR1 MDHEN and CDR2 SYDVKM. The CDR3 loop reads CASGTSGTISYEQYF. In nucleotides, the CDR3 is TGTGCCAGTGGGACTAGCGGGACGATCTCCTACGAGCAGTACTTC.

The chain recombines TRBV30 with TRBJ2-3; D remains unclear. CDR1 and CDR2 from the germline V gene are GTSNPN and SVGIG (reference sequence). The ends were cut back, 3 bases at V and 3 bases at J, with 7 bases in the middle. There are 12 residues in the CDR3. The CDR3 region is CAWSLGTDTQYF. DNA for the CDR3: TGTGCCTGGAGCCTCGGGACAGATACGCAGTATTTT.

The chain employs TRBV30 and TRBJ2-4; 7 nucleotides line up with TRBD2. This CDR3 is built from 12 residues. V gave up 5 bases and J gave up 6 bases; unmatched junction bases: 4. Per germline, CDR1 GTSNPN and CDR2 SVGIG (reference sequence). The CDR3 DNA reads as TGTGCCTGGGACGTAGCGGGAAACATTCAGTACTTC. The encoded protein is CAWDVAGNIQYF.

The chain uses TRBV6-4 and TRBJ1-6, with TRBD1 identical over 7 bases. Germline CDR1 reads MRHNA; CDR2 reads SNTAGT. The CDR3 length is 16 residues. J gave up 8 bases and V 2 bases, and 9 bases lay outside the gene matches. CDR3 sequence (DNA): TGTGCCAGCAGTGACACTACAGGGGCGGTTGATTCACCCCTCCACTTT. It codes for CASSDTTGAVDSPLHF.

The rearrangement uses TRBV6-6 and TRBJ1-2, with D uncertain. There are 16 residues in the CDR3. Germline assignment: CDR1 MNHNY and CDR2 SVGAGI (reference sequence). V lost 2 bases, J lost 7 bases, and 20 bases lay in between. DNA of the CDR3: TGTGCCAGCAGTTACGTGGCGGCGTCCCCCACCATTGGCTACACCTTC. Its translation is CASSYVAASPTIGYTF.